The present T cell receptor (beta chain) was sequenced within a study of blood T cells in healthy people across ages. The germline V and J ends were trimmed by 5 bases and 9 bases, with 5 bases remaining between them. This CDR3 contains 11 residues. Next came a second PCR, run for about 7 to 12 cycles, which used a sample-barcoded 5' primer along with a J-beta primer mix. One entry per CDR3 protein, called by TCRdb with MiXCR from the 5' RACE reads. Among hundreds of thousands of distinct CDR3 sequences listed, 32% were seen once. This clonotype was sampled from a woman at least 80 years old in good health. The material sequenced was blood. The genes are TRBV12-3 or TRBV12-4 and TRBJ1-6; D remains unclear. In DNA form, the CDR3 reads TGTGCCAGCAGTACGGGTTCACCCCTCCACTTT. The encoded protein is CASSTGSPLHF.